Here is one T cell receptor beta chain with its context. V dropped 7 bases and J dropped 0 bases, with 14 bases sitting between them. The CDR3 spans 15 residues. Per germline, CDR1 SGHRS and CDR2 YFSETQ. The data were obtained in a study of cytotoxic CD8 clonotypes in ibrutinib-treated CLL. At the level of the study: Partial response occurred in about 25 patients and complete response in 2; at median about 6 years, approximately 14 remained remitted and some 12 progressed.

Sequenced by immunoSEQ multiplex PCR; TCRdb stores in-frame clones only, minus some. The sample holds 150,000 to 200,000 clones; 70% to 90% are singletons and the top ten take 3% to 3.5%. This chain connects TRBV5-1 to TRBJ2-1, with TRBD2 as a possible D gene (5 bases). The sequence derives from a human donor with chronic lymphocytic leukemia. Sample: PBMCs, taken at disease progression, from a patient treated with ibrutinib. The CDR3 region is CASRESGISYNEQFF. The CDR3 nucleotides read TGCGCCAGCCGCGAGTCGGGAATCTCCTACAATGAGCAGTTCTTC. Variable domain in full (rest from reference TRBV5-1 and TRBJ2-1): KAGVTQTPRYLIKTRGQQVTLSCSPISGHRSVSWYQQTPGQGLQFLFEYFSETQRNKGNFPGRFSGRQFSNSRSEMNVSTLELGDSALYLCASRESGISYNEQFFGPGTRLTVL.